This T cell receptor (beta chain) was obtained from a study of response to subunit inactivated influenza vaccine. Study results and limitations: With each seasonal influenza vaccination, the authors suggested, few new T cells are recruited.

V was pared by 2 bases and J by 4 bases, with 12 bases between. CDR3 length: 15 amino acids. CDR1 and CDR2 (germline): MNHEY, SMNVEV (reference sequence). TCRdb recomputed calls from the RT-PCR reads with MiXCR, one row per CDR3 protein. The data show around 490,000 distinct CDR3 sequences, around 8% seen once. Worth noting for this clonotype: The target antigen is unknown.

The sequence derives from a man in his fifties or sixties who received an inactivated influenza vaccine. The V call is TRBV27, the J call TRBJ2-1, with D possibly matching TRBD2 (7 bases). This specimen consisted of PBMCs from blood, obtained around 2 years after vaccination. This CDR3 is CASSLGGGLYNEQFF. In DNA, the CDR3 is TGTGCCAGCAGTTTAGGGGGGGGGCTTTACAATGAGCAGTTCTTC.